This section outlines one T cell receptor beta chain sequence together with its context. Its matching antigen is unknown. The sample is drawn from a study of cytomegalovirus exposure and HLA in healthy donors. The overall study: Among the approximately 400 genotyped donors, just over 80% were placed in the Caucasian-associated ancestry cluster.

The CDR3 length is 15 residues. Germline CDR1 reads LGHNA; CDR2 reads YSLEER. With 5 bases removed from V and 5 bases from J, the gap between germline ends came to 18 bases. Findings of the study overall: The authors judged a highly shared variant cluster likely a sequencing artifact. Upon later analysis, TCR association rates were observed to vary by HLA locus, being highest for DRB1 and lowest for HLA-C. An analysis was carried out at a later point. It showed that HLA-associated TCR beta chains were more clonally expanded than equally common non-associated chains.

Primers included in the PCR were 60 Vbeta and 13 Jbeta primers. This table comes from immunoSEQ multiplex PCR, and its TCRdb copy is limited to in-frame clones, with some not included. The sample includes around 99,000 clones, about 72% seen only once; the top ten take roughly 2.3%. The chain combines TRBV4-3 with TRBJ1-1; a weak D match, TRBD1 (6 bases). Sequences were obtained from PBMCs. This TCR was recovered from a man aged 18 to 30 in good health and CMV-seronegative. CDR3 in amino acids: CASSEGRRQATEAFF. CDR3 in DNA: TGCGCCAGCAGCGAAGGTAGGAGACAGGCTACTGAAGCTTTCTTT.